A selection of T cell receptor beta chains follows, all from one sample in a study of T cells in Graves' hyperthyroidism and ophthalmopathy. TCRdb fed the multiplex PCR reads into MiXCR, producing one record per CDR3 protein. The table has 450,000 to 650,000 distinct CDR3 sequences, about 14% seen once. The sample taken for sequencing was blood. These receptors were obtained from a woman aged 18-30 years with Graves' ophthalmopathy. Both conserved end residues are part of each CDR3. The D gene is left open where the match is weak. Some rows have no size entry. The others give once, few or many, or a class for an expanded clone.

D gene: .
clone size: .
V gene: TRBV12-3/TRBV12-4
J gene: TRBJ1-6
CDR3 protein: CASSPGVWGSYNSPLHF
CDR3 DNA: TGTGCCAGCAGTCCCGGGGTCTGGGGATCCTATAATTCACCCCTCCACTTT

D gene: TRBD2
clone size: many
V gene: TRBV7-9
J gene: TRBJ2-7
CDR3 protein: CASSFPLGLAGGSYEQYF
CDR3 DNA: TGTGCCAGCAGCTTTCCCCTGGGACTAGCGGGAGGCTCCTACGAGCAGTACTTC

D gene: .
clone size: few
V gene: TRBV20-1
J gene: TRBJ1-2
CDR3 protein: CSARDYTEDSLYGYTF
CDR3 DNA: TGCAGTGCTAGAGATTATACCGAGGACAGCCTCTATGGCTACACCTTC

D gene: TRBD2
clone size: many
V gene: TRBV28
J gene: TRBJ2-5
CDR3 protein: CASSLIGLAGPQETQYF
CDR3 DNA: TGTGCCAGCAGTTTAATCGGACTAGCGGGTCCCCAAGAGACCCAGTACTTC

D gene: .
clone size: many
V gene: TRBV28
J gene: TRBJ2-1
CDR3 protein: CASSVGAGEQFF
CDR3 DNA: TGTGCCAGCAGCGTGGGGGCCGGTGAGCAGTTCTTC

D gene: TRBD1
clone size: .
V gene: TRBV19
J gene: TRBJ2-1
CDR3 protein: CASSIGQGSEQFF
CDR3 DNA: TGTGCCAGTAGTATAGGACAGGGATCTGAGCAGTTCTTC

D gene: TRBD2
clone size: many
V gene: TRBV7-2
J gene: TRBJ2-3
CDR3 protein: CASSLRLAGGDTQYF
CDR3 DNA: TGTGCCAGCAGCTTAAGGCTAGCGGGAGGAGATACGCAGTATTTT

D gene: TRBD2
clone size: .
V gene: TRBV19
J gene: TRBJ2-7
CDR3 protein: CASSIEVAGGPYEQYF
CDR3 DNA: TGTGCCAGTAGTATCGAGGTAGCGGGAGGGCCCTACGAGCAGTACTTC

D gene: TRBD1
clone size: .
V gene: TRBV5-1
J gene: TRBJ2-7
CDR3 protein: CATRPSATGGYEQCF
CDR3 DNA: TGCGCCACTCGGCCTTCCGCGACAGGGGGCTACGAGCAGTGCTTC

D gene: .
clone size: many
V gene: TRBV19
J gene: TRBJ1-1
CDR3 protein: CASSIGTQGSTEAFF
CDR3 DNA: TGTGCCAGTAGTATAGGCACACAGGGTAGCACTGAAGCTTTCTTT

D gene: TRBD2
clone size: many
V gene: TRBV4-1
J gene: TRBJ2-3
CDR3 protein: CASTVAGGKDTQYF
CDR3 DNA: TGCGCCAGCACGGTAGCGGGAGGTAAAGATACGCAGTATTTT

D gene: .
clone size: .
V gene: TRBV5-6
J gene: TRBJ1-2
CDR3 protein: CASSNRARGSNYGYTF
CDR3 DNA: TGTGCCAGCAGCAATAGAGCTAGGGGATCGAACTATGGCTACACCTTC

D gene: .
clone size: many
V gene: TRBV7-2
J gene: TRBJ1-1
CDR3 protein: CASSPFQGHTEAFF
CDR3 DNA: TGTGCCAGCAGCCCGTTTCAGGGACACACTGAAGCTTTCTTT

D gene: .
clone size: .
V gene: TRBV29-1
J gene: TRBJ2-1
CDR3 protein: CSVELYNEQFF
CDR3 DNA: TGCAGCGTTGAGCTCTACAATGAGCAGTTCTTC

D gene: .
clone size: few
V gene: TRBV10-3
J gene: TRBJ2-7
CDR3 protein: CASWDDRSWSSEQYF
CDR3 DNA: TGTGCCAGCTGGGATGACAGGTCATGGAGTAGCGAGCAGTACTTC

D gene: .
clone size: many
V gene: TRBV28
J gene: TRBJ1-1
CDR3 protein: CASSFLQVGNTEAFF
CDR3 DNA: TGTGCCAGCAGTTTCCTACAGGTTGGGAACACTGAAGCTTTCTTT